A single sample is the source of the 13 T cell receptor beta chains below, sequenced in a study of OX40 agonist ivuxolimab in advanced cancers. TCRdb's copy holds only in-frame clones and misses some; the assay was immunoSEQ multiplex PCR. The sample carries some 38,000 clones, around 89% recorded once. Sequenced material: CD4+ or CD8+ T cells sorted from blood, taken in a trial of the OX40 agonist ivuxolimab. These receptors were obtained from an adult with an advanced solid tumor such as melanoma, head and neck, liver or kidney cancer.

The genes are TRBV30 and TRBJ2-7; TRBD2 aligns across 8 bases. This CDR3 has 16 residues. Germline CDR1 is GTSNPN and CDR2 is SVGIG (reference sequence). V shed 2 bases and J 0 bases; nucleotides not matched to a gene: 9. The CDR3 protein is CAWSRAGAIASYEQYF. The CDR3 DNA sequence: TGTGCCTGGAGTAGAGCGGGGGCGATCGCCTCCTACGAGCAGTACTTC.

The chain carries TRBV30 and TRBJ1-4, with 8 bases lining up with TRBD1. J was trimmed by 12 bases and V by 0 bases; bases with no gene match: 6. Germline CDR1 reads GTSNPN; CDR2 reads SVGIG (reference sequence). The CDR3 extends over 13 amino acids. The CDR3 DNA reads as TGTGCCTGGAGTGTACTCGGACAGGGCCAACTGTTTTTT. This gives the protein CAWSVLGQGQLFF.

The chain couples TRBV14 to TRBJ2-2, with TRBD1 as a possible D gene (6 bases). CDR1 and CDR2 from the germline V gene are SGHDN and FVKESK. V was trimmed by 5 bases and J by 7 bases, leaving 20 bases between them. The CDR3 is 16 residues long. The CDR3 nucleotides are TGTGCCAGCAGCTTCGGGACACCTACTTCATACGGGGAGCTGTTTTTT. It is translated as CASSFGTPTSYGELFF.

V gene TRBV7-9 combines with J gene TRBJ2-5, with TRBD1 identical over 7 bases. V shed 5 bases, J shed 11 bases, and the junction held 20 bases outside the gene matches. The CDR3 runs 16 residues. CDR1 is SEHNR and CDR2 is FQNEAQ in the germline V gene (reference sequence). CDR3 sequence: CASSPKVRQGQGEQYF. DNA for the CDR3: TGTGCCAGCAGCCCGAAAGTGAGACAGGGTCAAGGAGAGCAGTACTTC.

This rearrangement joins TRBV4-2 to TRBJ2-1, with unresolved D. V lost 4 bases to trimming and J lost 9 bases, with 13 bases between them. The CDR3 runs to 13 residues. CDR1 is LGHNA and CDR2 is YNFKEQ in the germline V gene. CDR3 DNA: TGTGCCAGCAGCCCCGAGTGGGAAAGTGAGCAGTTCTTC. It yields the protein CASSPEWESEQFF.

CDR3 coding DNA: TGTGCCAGCACCCCACCCAGATCCTACGAGCAGTACTTC. Amino acids: CASTPPRSYEQYF. The chain links TRBV7-9 to TRBJ2-7; no clear D gene. Deletions cut 7 bases from V and 1 base from J, with 11 bases between. The CDR3 loop spans 13 amino acids. Germline V gene sequence: CDR1 SEHNR, CDR2 FQNEAQ (reference sequence).

This chain connects TRBV27 to TRBJ2-7, with TRBD1 as a possible D gene (5 bases). The CDR3 loop spans 15 amino acids. Germline values: CDR1 MNHEY, CDR2 SMNVEV (reference sequence). V lost 0 bases and J 3 bases, leaving 12 bases between the germline ends. The CDR3 nucleotides read TGTGCCAGCAGTTTATCGTCAGGGCTACTCTACGAGCAGTACTTC. It codes for CASSLSSGLLYEQYF.

The chain recombines TRBV28 with TRBJ1-4, with D maybe TRBD1 (5 bases). Trimming took off 5 bases at V and 0 bases at J, with 16 bases between the two ends. The CDR3 consists of 17 residues. CDR1 is MDHEN and CDR2 is SYDVKM in the germline V gene. The CDR3: CASSVLTEVATNEKLFF. In DNA, the CDR3 is TGTGCCAGCAGTGTCTTGACAGAAGTTGCAACTAATGAAAAACTGTTTTTT.

The chain carries TRBV5-1 and TRBJ2-3, with TRBD1 identical over 8 bases. CDR1 and CDR2 (germline): SGHRS, YFSETQ. CDR3 size: 16 residues. Trimming cost V 0 bases and J 4 bases; bases outside gene matches: 7. CDR3 in amino acids: CASSLGSGQGSDTQYF. The CDR3 DNA reads as TGCGCCAGCAGCTTGGGTTCCGGACAGGGATCAGATACGCAGTATTTT.

The CDR3 is CASSGRLGPSYNEQFF. For the CDR3, the DNA is TGTGCCAGCAGCGGGAGGTTAGGCCCCTCCTACAATGAGCAGTTCTTC. The J gene is TRBJ2-1, the V gene TRBV9; TRBD2 is a possible D gene (5 bases). V was pared by 3 bases and J by 0 bases, with 13 bases between. The germline V gene has CDR1 SGDLS and CDR2 YYNGEE. This CDR3 is 16 amino acids long.

The V and J genes are TRBV7-2 and TRBJ2-7; no firm D call. V lost 0 bases and J 4 bases, leaving 7 bases between the germline ends. Germline CDR1 reads SGHTA; CDR2 reads FQGNSA. The CDR3 is made up of 13 amino acids. The CDR3 spells CASSLAVRYEQYF. CDR3 sequence (DNA): TGTGCCAGCAGCTTAGCGGTCCGTTACGAGCAGTACTTC.

This chain connects TRBV7-9 to TRBJ1-2, with TRBD1 identical over 10 bases. The CDR3 spans 16 residues. Trimming cost V 4 bases and J 3 bases; bases outside gene matches: 8. Per the germline V gene, CDR1 is SEHNR and CDR2 is FQNEAQ (reference sequence). CDR3 in amino acids: CASSSGTGVDDYGYTF. In DNA form, the CDR3 reads TGTGCCAGCAGCTCCGGGACAGGGGTAGATGACTATGGCTACACCTTC.

This chain connects TRBV6-6 to TRBJ2-2, with 12 bases fitting TRBD2. CDR3 length: 16 residues. CDR1 and CDR2 (germline): MNHNY, SVGAGI (reference sequence). Losses at the gene ends were 4 bases for V and 6 bases for J; bases not matched to a gene: 6. This CDR3 reads CASSFLAGGVAGELFF. CDR3 DNA sequence: TGTGCCAGCAGTTTCCTAGCGGGGGGGGTAGCCGGGGAGCTGTTTTTT.